The 5 T cell receptor beta chains reported below all come from one sample, sequenced in a study of CD8 T cells in Susac syndrome. RNA was extracted with the RNeasy kit, and a quantity of 0.5 to 1 ug was reverse transcribed using random hexamers. TCRdb independently ran MiXCR on the immunoSEQ multiplex PCR reads; one entry per CDR3 protein. The data contain about 110,000 distinct CDR3 sequences, approximately 95% of them singletons. Sequenced sample: CD8+ T cells from PBMCs. The receptors stem from a human donor with Susac syndrome.

This rearrangement joins TRBV25-1 to TRBJ2-3; D not resolved. The CDR3 covers 13 residues. V lost 6 bases, J lost 0 bases, and 7 bases lay in between. Per the germline V gene, CDR1 is MGHDK and CDR2 is SYGVNS. For the CDR3, the DNA is TGTGCCAGCAGGCGGTATAGCACAGATACGCAGTATTTT. Residues: CASRRYSTDTQYF.

V and J are TRBV9 and TRBJ2-2; weak D call: TRBD2 (6 bases). Trimming took 4 bases from V and 6 from J, leaving 13 bases between them. The CDR3 has 14 amino acids. Per germline, CDR1 SGDLS and CDR2 YYNGEE. The CDR3 sequence: CASSPPSAAGELFF. In nucleotides, the CDR3 is TGTGCCAGCAGCCCGCCTAGCGCAGCCGGGGAGCTGTTTTTT.

The gene calls are TRBV2 and TRBJ2-1; 8 bases agree with TRBD1. Losses at the gene ends were 7 bases for V and 7 bases for J; bases not matched to a gene: 9. The CDR3 spans 14 residues. Germline CDR1 reads SNHLY; CDR2 reads FYNNEI. DNA for the CDR3: TGTGCCAGCATCCCCACAGGGGGAGTAAATGAGCAGTTCTTC. Its translation is CASIPTGGVNEQFF.

Here the CDR3 DNA reads TGTGCCAGCAGTTTGCGCGGGACAGCAGATGGCTACACCTTC. Residues: CASSLRGTADGYTF. The chain has TRBV6-2 or TRBV6-3 and TRBJ1-2; 7 bases are a match to TRBD1. Germline CDR1 MNHEY, CDR2 SVGEGT. CDR3 length: 14 amino acids. J lost 6 bases, V lost 4 bases, and 8 bases had no gene match.

This chain connects TRBV27 to TRBJ2-1; 7 nucleotides align to TRBD1. Trimming at V came to 8 bases and at J to 0 bases, leaving 7 bases not matched to a gene. The CDR3 consists of 15 residues. The germline V gene encodes CDR1 MNHEY and CDR2 SMNVEV (reference sequence). The CDR3 sequence: CASFRTGGSYNEQFF. The CDR3 nucleotides are TGTGCCAGCTTTCGGACAGGTGGCTCCTACAATGAGCAGTTCTTC.